Each of the 24 T cell receptor beta chains below was sequenced from the same sample in a study of T cells in narcolepsy. Generated by immunoSEQ multiplex PCR, the TCRdb table keeps only in-frame clones and is missing some. Of under 40,000 clones listed, more than 75% are singletons. The sequencing sample was made of CD45RA- memory CD4+ T cells from PBMCs. The receptor source for this set is a human donor with narcolepsy.

V usage is TRBV7-3 and J usage is TRBJ2-1; 7 positions match TRBD1. The CDR3 extends over 12 amino acids. Germline V gene sequence: CDR1 SGHTA, CDR2 FQGTGA. Germline trimming cut 6 bases from V and 10 bases from J; bases unmatched to any gene: 6. CDR3 amino acids: CASSLTGREQFF. CDR3 in DNA: TGTGCCAGCAGTTTGACAGGGCGGGAGCAGTTCTTC. The full variable domain, in which reference TRBV7-3 and TRBJ2-1 provide the parts outside the CDR3, is GAGVSQTPSNKVTEKGKYVELRCDPISGHTALYWYRQSLGQGPEFLIYFQGTGAADDSGLPNDRFFAVRPEGSVSTLKIQRTERGDSAVYLCASSLTGREQFFGPGTRLTVL.

This clone was recorded a few times. The chain is built from TRBV28 and TRBJ2-1, with TRBD2 matching over 7 bases. CDR3 length: 15 amino acids. CDR1 MDHEN and CDR2 SYDVKM come from the germline V gene. Germline trimming cut 5 bases from V and 7 bases from J; bases unmatched to any gene: 11. This CDR3 is CASSRREVGRNEQFF. In DNA, the CDR3 is TGTGCCAGCAGTCGCCGGGAGGTTGGAAGGAATGAGCAGTTCTTC.

The chain joins TRBV28 to TRBJ2-5; D tentatively reads TRBD1 or TRBD2 (6 bases each). The CDR3 is made up of 15 amino acids. From germline, CDR1 is MDHEN and CDR2 SYDVKM. V was trimmed by 6 bases and J by 3 bases, leaving 17 bases between them. The CDR3, as DNA: TGTGCCAGCAGGTCTTGGGAAAGGGGGGAAGAGACCCAGTACTTC. The encoded protein is CASRSWERGEETQYF.

This chain uses TRBV5-1 with TRBJ1-5; weak D call: TRBD1 (6 bases). Germline V CDR1 and CDR2: SGHRS, YFSETQ. The V and J ends lost 4 bases and 3 bases respectively, with 11 bases between them. The CDR3 runs 14 residues. As DNA, the CDR3 is TGCGCCAGCAGCCCCTCAGGGGCCAATCAGCCCCAGCATTTT. This translates into CASSPSGANQPQHF.

V usage is TRBV9 and J usage is TRBJ2-1; D is ambiguous. The CDR3 consists of 15 residues. Germline-derived CDR1 and CDR2 are SGDLS and YYNGEE. V was shortened by 4 bases and J by 5 bases, with 16 bases between the two germline ends. The CDR3 region is CASSKRIPGHNEQFF. The CDR3 DNA sequence: TGTGCCAGCAGCAAGCGCATCCCCGGGCACAATGAGCAGTTCTTC.

The gene calls are TRBV9 and TRBJ2-7; TRBD2 matches at 7 bases. The trim removed 2 bases at V and 1 base at J, leaving 6 bases unmatched. This CDR3 is 15 amino acids long. Germline V gene data show CDR1 as SGDLS and CDR2 as YYNGEE. The CDR3 protein is CASSVGPSGSYEQYF. The CDR3 DNA reads as TGTGCCAGCAGCGTTGGTCCTAGCGGTTCCTACGAGCAGTACTTC.

This chain links TRBV6-6 with TRBJ1-2; maybe TRBD1 (5 bases). Germline CDR1 is MNHNY and CDR2 is SVGAGI (reference sequence). The CDR3 spans 14 residues. V was cut by 4 bases and J by 5 bases, with 14 bases left in between. The CDR3: CASSSWLEGYGYTF. In nucleotides, the CDR3 is TGTGCCAGCAGTTCCTGGCTGGAGGGGTATGGCTACACCTTC.

The genes are TRBV10-3 and TRBJ2-1, with no clear D. The CDR3 is made up of 19 amino acids. The V gene's germline CDR1 is ENHRY and CDR2 SYGVKD. V gave up 0 bases and J gave up 0 bases, with 18 bases separating them. The CDR3 loop reads CAISESTRHSKSSYNEQFF. DNA of the CDR3: TGTGCCATCAGTGAGTCGACTCGACACAGTAAGAGCTCCTACAATGAGCAGTTCTTC.

This sequence joins TRBV19 and TRBJ1-6; perhaps TRBD1 as D (6 bases). This CDR3 is built from 16 residues. Germline V lookup: CDR1 LNHDA, CDR2 SQIVND (reference sequence). Trimming pared 6 bases from V and 0 bases from J, leaving 12 bases between. DNA of the CDR3: TGTGCCAGTAGGGAACAGGGAAGCTCCTATAATTCACCCCTCCACTTT. Translating it yields CASREQGSSYNSPLHF.

The chain uses TRBV5-1 and TRBJ1-2, with a weak D call TRBD1 (6 bases). CDR1 and CDR2 (germline): SGHRS, YFSETQ. The V and J ends lost 0 bases and 7 bases respectively, with 16 bases between them. The CDR3 totals 15 residues. The CDR3 sequence is CASSLGQAKGVGYTF. As DNA, the CDR3 is TGCGCCAGCAGCTTGGGACAGGCAAAGGGGGTTGGCTACACCTTC. The whole variable domain, remainder taken from reference TRBV5-1 and TRBJ1-2, is KAGVTQTPRYLIKTRGQQVTLSCSPISGHRSVSWYQQTPGQGLQFLFEYFSETQRNKGNFPGRFSGRQFSNSRSEMNVSTLELGDSALYLCASSLGQAKGVGYTFGSGTRLTVV.

The rearrangement links TRBV4-2 to TRBJ2-5; the match to TRBD2 covers 12 bases. Germline assignment: CDR1 LGHNA and CDR2 YNFKEQ. V lost 0 bases to trimming and J lost 4 bases; unmatched junction nucleotides: 9. There are 18 residues in the CDR3. CDR3: CASSQELAGGPLIETQYF. The CDR3 DNA reads TGTGCCAGCAGCCAAGAGCTAGCGGGAGGGCCCTTAATAGAGACCCAGTACTTC.

The V and J genes are TRBV6-1 and TRBJ2-5; 9 nucleotides align to TRBD2. Looked up from germline, CDR1 is MNHNS and CDR2 is SASEGT. This CDR3 comprises 14 residues. After removal of 6 bases from V and 6 bases from J, the junction contained 8 bases not matched to a gene. CDR3 sequence: CASRRGTSFQTQYF. In DNA, the CDR3 is TGTGCCAGCAGGCGGGGGACTAGCTTCCAGACCCAGTACTTC.

The rearrangement uses TRBV19 and TRBJ1-5, with TRBD1 matching 9 bases. J was trimmed by 6 bases and V by 6 bases; bases with no gene match: 12. Germline CDR1 reads LNHDA; CDR2 reads SQIVND (reference sequence). CDR3 length: 16 residues. The CDR3 loop reads CASSPRGQGRSQPQHF. In nucleotides, the CDR3 is TGTGCCAGTAGCCCCCGGGGACAGGGAAGGAGTCAGCCCCAGCATTTT.

This sequence joins TRBV11-3 and TRBJ2-5, with a possible D match to TRBD1 (7 bases). V lost 1 base to trimming and J lost 4 bases, with 16 bases between them. The CDR3 has 16 residues. Germline V lookup: CDR1 SGHNT, CDR2 YENEEA. In DNA, the CDR3 is TGTGCCAGCAGCTTAGGCACAGGGGAGGTTGGAGAGACCCAGTACTTC. Amino acid sequence: CASSLGTGEVGETQYF. Combining the CDR3 with reference TRBV11-3 and TRBJ2-5 gives the whole variable domain EAGVVQSPRYKIIEKKQPVAFWCNPISGHNTLYWYLQNLGQGPELLIRYENEEAVDDSQLPKDRFSAERLKGVDSTLKIQPAELGDSAVYLCASSLGTGEVGETQYFGPGTRLLVL.

The rearrangement links TRBV6-5 to TRBJ1-1, with D uncertain. The CDR3 has 13 residues. The ends were cut back, 6 bases at V and 2 bases at J, with 10 bases in the middle. Germline V lookup: CDR1 MNHEY, CDR2 SVGAGI. The CDR3 protein is CASRGILNTEAFF. CDR3 nucleotide sequence: TGTGCCAGCAGGGGGATATTAAACACTGAAGCTTTCTTT.

The chain couples TRBV6-6 to TRBJ1-1; 11 bases are shared with TRBD1. J was trimmed by 4 bases and V by 6 bases; bases with no gene match: 4. The CDR3 covers 14 residues. Germline lookup yields CDR1 MNHNY and CDR2 SVGAGI (reference sequence). CDR3 sequence reads: CASRDRGHSTEAFF. Here the CDR3 DNA reads TGTGCCAGCAGGGACAGGGGGCATAGCACTGAAGCTTTCTTT.

The gene calls are TRBV5-4 and TRBJ1-6; D may be TRBD1 (5 bases). Trimming cost V 1 base and J 6 bases, with 8 bases left between them. The CDR3 is 14 amino acids. Germline values: CDR1 SGHNT, CDR2 YYREEE (reference sequence). DNA for the CDR3: TGTGCCAGCAGCTTGAAGGGGATTAATTCACCCCTCCACTTT. It specifies CASSLKGINSPLHF. Full variable domain (rest looked up from reference TRBV5-4 and TRBJ1-6): ETGVTQSPTHLIKTRGQQVTLRCSSQSGHNTVSWYQQALGQGPQFIFQYYREEENGRGNFPPRFSGLQFPNYSSELNVNALELDDSALYLCASSLKGINSPLHFGNGTRLTVT.

As to this clone: Distinct nucleotide sequences in the sample also encode this CDR3. The chain uses TRBV19 and TRBJ2-2, with 7 positions matching TRBD2. This CDR3 comprises 15 residues. With V trimmed by 3 bases and J by 1 base, 2 bases remained unmatched. CDR1 and CDR2 from the germline V gene are LNHDA and SQIVND (reference sequence). The CDR3 is CASSIRGENTGELFF. The CDR3 bases are TGTGCCAGTAGTATCCGGGGGGAGAACACCGGGGAGCTGTTTTTT.

This chain connects TRBV18 to TRBJ2-7, with TRBD1 matching 10 bases. The CDR3 length is 16 residues. V lost 5 bases, J lost 5 bases, and 12 bases stayed unmatched. Germline V gene sequence: CDR1 KGHSH, CDR2 LQKENI. CDR3 DNA: TGTGCCAGCTCAACTCAAAGCGCCGGGACAGGGGACGAGCAGTACTTC. As protein: CASSTQSAGTGDEQYF.

The chain combines TRBV28 with TRBJ2-1, with D possibly being TRBD1 or TRBD2 (5 bases each). The CDR3 covers 15 residues. Germline loops: CDR1 MDHEN, CDR2 SYDVKM. V lost 7 bases and J 3 bases, leaving 16 bases between the germline ends. CDR3 DNA sequence: TGTGCCAGCATTCGTTTGGGACGGAGCTACAATGAGCAGTTCTTC. This encodes CASIRLGRSYNEQFF.

The rearrangement links TRBV19 to TRBJ1-1; a weak D match, TRBD1 (6 bases). V was cut by 5 bases and J by 10 bases, with 23 bases left in between. CDR3 length: 15 amino acids. CDR1 is LNHDA and CDR2 is SQIVND in the germline V gene (reference sequence). This CDR3 reads CASSPRDTLLVGAFF. CDR3 DNA sequence: TGTGCCAGTAGTCCTAGGGACACCCTGCTGGTTGGAGCTTTCTTT. Based on the CDR3 plus reference TRBV19 and TRBJ1-1, the full variable domain is DGGITQSPKYLFRKEGQNVTLSCEQNLNHDAMYWYRQDPGQGLRLIYYSQIVNDFQKGDIAEGYSVSREKKESFPLTVTSAQKNPTAFYLCASSPRDTLLVGAFFGQGTRLTVV.

The V call is TRBV7-2, the J call TRBJ1-4, with D hard to call. Germline CDR1 SGHTA, CDR2 FQGNSA. Trimming left V 5 bases short and J 3 bases short, with 13 bases between. This CDR3 is 15 amino acids long. The CDR3 loop is CASSRGSGANEKLFF. CDR3 nucleotides: TGTGCCAGCAGCCGCGGGAGTGGGGCTAATGAAAAACTGTTTTTT.

The chain carries TRBV5-4 and TRBJ2-5; D possibly corresponds to TRBD2 (6 bases). The J call may be mistaken, given a closer DNA end match to TRBJ2-7. Germline CDR1 SGHNT, CDR2 YYREEE (reference sequence). This CDR3 contains 14 residues. CDR3 sequence: CASSLGGDSYEQYF. The CDR3 DNA is TGTGCCAGCAGCTTGGGGGGGGACTCCTACGAGCAGTACTTC.

This clone was seen more than once but under ten times. The chain has TRBV11-2 and TRBJ1-4; D possibly corresponds to TRBD1 (6 bases). Trimming removed 0 bases from V and 7 bases from J, with 15 bases in between. The length of the CDR3 is 16 residues. Germline CDR1 SGHAT, CDR2 FQNNGV. The CDR3 DNA sequence: TGTGCCAGCAGCTTAGACCCTCCAGGGGCTGGTGAAAAACTGTTTTTT. Translation: CASSLDPPGAGEKLFF.